Reported below is one T cell receptor beta chain. Its cognate antigen has yet to be identified. A junction end diverges from the germline sequence, so it may reflect a read error. Distinct nucleotide sequences in the sample also encode this CDR3. Including cysteine and phenylalanine, the CDR3 has 14 amino acids. Only the CDR3 DNA stays, 42 bases, in frame from base 1. Reading the germline V gene gives CDR1 MGHRA and CDR2 YSYEKL. The entire amount of isolated RNA was reverse transcribed using the High Capacity cDNA Reverse Transcription Kit, so the sequenced TCRB transcripts were expressed ones. Deep immunoSEQ sequencing was applied to naive, central memory and regulatory T cell samples, giving an average of about 3.8 million total reads per sample. After sorted cells were lysed in RLT buffer, RNA was extracted with DNase-treated RNeasy Micro or Mini kits, with the choice depending on cell number. Each cell subset was processed on its own to prevent cross-contamination, while patient and healthy donor samples were processed together. The immunoSEQ multiplex PCR was used to amplify TCRB sequences from cDNA, yielding 87-bp fragments that span the CDR3 region. Sequencing of the amplicons was done on the Illumina HiSeq platform. The published analysis was carried out like this. PCR bias was corrected computationally using synthetic template baselines, and reads within Hamming distance 2 were collapsed, with unmergeable singletons discarded. Reads were aligned against IMGT to assign V, D and J genes, CDR3 length and insertions or deletions at six rearrangement sites. Within each subset, clonotype counts were normalized to the number of sorted cells before true diversity and Gini coefficients were calculated with the tcR R package. The overlap coefficient, calculated on TCRB nucleotide sequences, was used to quantify repertoire sharing. As a proxy for the pre-selection repertoire, out-of-frame TCRB sequences from naive cells were analyzed. TCRdb retrieved this table from immuneACCESS and kept in-frame rearrangements only. Not all clones are present; in checked studies, unresolved V genes account for under half, and no reason is known for the remainder. V and J calls and clone size follow that table, whereas D and trimming were derived from the DNA. The sample contains just over 600,000 clones, around a sixth of them found a single time. The leading ten clones occupy under 0.095% of the sample.

A single peripheral blood draw of about 120 mL on average was collected from each donor into heparinised tubes. A BD FACSAria II and a panel including CD45RO, CCR7, CD25, CD127, CD95 and CD27 were used to sort naive, central memory, regulatory and stem cell-like memory CD4+ T cells. A purity above 95% was achieved for all sorted populations. PBMCs were isolated right away by Lymphoprep density gradient centrifugation and were stained directly, without culture. To minimize batch effects, samples were stained and sorted in pairs, one healthy donor with one patient per experiment. This sample is drawn from a study of beta chain features in type 1 diabetes (dated by TCRdb to the late 2010s). In terms of the full investigation: Patients and healthy donors did not differ in mean age, gender distribution, total cell number or subset yield. A total of 107,917,701 sorted cells were examined across all samples, and the number of cells per subset was strongly correlated with RNA yield. Naive and central memory subsets were obtained from all 30 or so donors, but regulatory and stem cell-like memory subsets were isolated from only 8 patients and about eight healthy donors. In the study, recently diagnosed type 1 diabetes patients and matched healthy donors were compared on the TCRB repertoires of their sorted circulating CD4+ T cell subsets.

Broader findings and caveats from the paper: Only small numbers of individuals were included in the HLA sub-analyses, which left unresolved whether HLA type had any influence on TCRB rearrangement. Patients with type 1 diabetes made fewer insertions and deleted more nucleotides at VDJ recombination sites, implying thymic rearrangement abnormalities. Because cDNA was sequenced instead of genomic DNA, activated cells with high expression could be over-represented, although the groups did not differ in activation or CD3 levels. Naive, central memory and regulatory TCRB repertoires appeared to be more alike among patients than among healthy donors. Shorter templates might be favored by PCR, yet because patient and control samples were amplified and corrected together, any such skew would affect both groups equally. In all four CD4+ subsets, TCRB CDR3 length was moderately but significantly shorter in type 1 diabetes patients.

This clonotype was obtained from a man aged 18-30 years in good health. The chain was built from TRBV4-1 and TRBJ1-1, with TRBD1 tentatively as D gene (5 bases match). The sample consisted of naive CD4+ T cells from blood. Taken with the paper, the label for cell subset or site translates to: true naive CD4+ T cells. Here is the DNA: TGCGCCAGCAGCCAAGTAGGGACGGGAAGAGGAGCTTTTTTT. This yields the protein CASSQVGTGRGAFF.